The clone carrying this T cell receptor (beta chain) appeared a few times. The data stem from a study of blood T cell repertoires in COVID-19. The CDR3 is 13 residues long. V lost 6 bases to trimming and J lost 7 bases, with 18 bases between them. Germline assignment: CDR1 SQVTM and CDR2 ANQGSEA. The protocol was immunoSEQ multiplex PCR, while the TCRdb copy is restricted to in-frame clones and leaves out a portion. The data hold approximately 260,000 clones, with 80% to 85% observed a single time. The sequencing sample was made of PBMCs or T cells enriched from blood (not recorded which). This chain connects TRBV29-1 to TRBJ2-5; maybe TRBD2 (6 bases). The clonotype was recovered from a man over 45 who had recovered from COVID-19. The CDR3 DNA sequence: TGCAGCGTGGACACTTCGGCGGGATGGACCCAGTACTTC. Translating gives CSVDTSAGWTQYF.